The 17 T cell receptor beta chains reported below all come from one sample, sequenced in a study of shared clonotypes between healthy human individuals. Sequenced by immunoSEQ multiplex PCR; TCRdb stores in-frame clones only, minus some. The table includes 1.6 million or so clones, roughly 96% detected once. The sequenced material came from naive CD4+ T cells sorted from blood. Subset described: CD45RA+ positively selected. The source is a young man in good health.

About this clone itself: Sequence at one end of the junction differs from germline and may be a read error. This chain uses TRBV7-7 with TRBJ2-2, with D possibly matching TRBD1 (6 bases). The CDR3 totals 17 residues. The germline gives CDR1 SSHAT, CDR2 FNYEAQ (reference sequence). CDR3 DNA: TGTGCTAGCATTCCCTACACAGGGTTAGCGAACACCGGGGAGCTGTTTTTT. It is translated as CASIPYTGLANTGELFF.

The chain carries TRBV7-9 and TRBJ2-7; the D gene is possibly TRBD1 (5 bases). The V and J ends lost 3 bases and 6 bases respectively, with 15 bases between them. Germline V gene data show CDR1 as SEHNR and CDR2 as FQNEAQ (reference sequence). The CDR3 is 14 amino acids. CDR3: CASSFPGLIGEQYF. The CDR3 DNA follows: TGTGCCAGCAGCTTTCCAGGGTTGATCGGCGAGCAGTACTTC.

This chain connects TRBV2 to TRBJ1-3, with a possible D match to TRBD1 (6 bases). The CDR3 has 14 amino acids. The germline CDR1 and CDR2 sequences are SNHLY and FYNNEI. V shed 8 bases and J shed 2 bases, with 13 bases lying between them. CDR3 sequence: CASGITGPGNTIYF. In DNA form, the CDR3 reads TGTGCCAGCGGAATTACAGGGCCTGGAAACACCATATATTTT. Filled out from reference TRBV2 and TRBJ1-3, the complete variable domain reads EPEVTQTPSHQVTQMGQEVILRCVPISNHLYFYWYRQILGQKVEFLVSFYNNEISEKSEIFDDQFSVERPDGSNFTLKIRSTKLEDSAMYFCASGITGPGNTIYFGEGSWLTVV.

The gene calls are TRBV11-2 and TRBJ1-3; D is undetermined. The CDR3 sequence is 16 residues long. Trimming left V 2 bases short and J 2 bases short, with 13 bases between. Germline V gene sequence: CDR1 SGHAT, CDR2 FQNNGV. This CDR3 reads CASSLRVPATGNTIYF. DNA of the CDR3: TGTGCCAGCAGCTTACGGGTCCCCGCGACTGGAAACACCATATATTTT.

The CDR3 coding sequence is TGTGCCAGCAGTTACGCAACGGTGAACACTGAAGCTTTCTTT. Amino acid sequence: CASSYATVNTEAFF. V usage is TRBV6-6 and J usage is TRBJ1-1; no definite D call. The V end was cut by 2 bases, the J end by 0 bases, with 7 bases between. This CDR3 has 14 residues. Germline loops: CDR1 MNHNY, CDR2 SVGAGI (reference sequence).

The chain joins TRBV7-9 to TRBJ2-7; a possible D gene is TRBD1 (6 bases). The V gene's germline CDR1 is SEHNR and CDR2 FQNEAQ (reference sequence). V gave up 5 bases and J gave up 4 bases, with 15 bases separating them. The CDR3 has 14 residues. The chain's CDR3 is CASSAAGTSYEQYF. In nucleotides, the CDR3 is TGTGCCAGCAGCGCTGCCGGGACATCTTACGAGCAGTACTTC.

In the case of this clone: One end of the junction varies from germline; a read error may be responsible. The chain recombines TRBV10-3 with TRBJ1-5; no firm D call. The CDR3 covers 13 residues. Germline assignment: CDR1 ENHRY and CDR2 SYGVKD. The CDR3 loop is CAISESSIQPQHF. The CDR3 DNA follows: TGTGCCATCAGTGAGTCGAGCATTCAGCCCCAGCATTTT.

This chain joins TRBV28 and TRBJ2-7; 7 positions agree with TRBD1. This CDR3 comprises 14 residues. Germline values: CDR1 MDHEN, CDR2 SYDVKM. The V segment lost 3 bases and the J segment 5 bases; nucleotides outside the gene matches: 7. The chain's CDR3 is CASSFRQGENEQYF. CDR3 bases: TGTGCCAGCAGTTTTCGACAGGGTGAGAACGAGCAGTACTTC.

The chain joins TRBV5-5 to TRBJ1-1; D gene uncertain. The V gene's germline CDR1 is SGHKS and CDR2 YYEKEE (reference sequence). This CDR3 has 13 amino acids. V lost 4 bases and J lost 2, with 9 bases in between. In nucleotides, the CDR3 is TGTGCCAGCAGCCTTCGGGGAAACACTGAAGCTTTCTTT. It codes for CASSLRGNTEAFF.

The chain joins TRBV7-2 to TRBJ2-1, with TRBD2 matching 11 bases. The CDR3 contains 15 residues. V dropped 6 bases and J dropped 3; count of bases not matched to a gene: 4. In germline, CDR1 is SGHTA, CDR2 FQGNSA. The CDR3 protein is CASRGLAGGYNEQFF. The CDR3 region has the DNA TGTGCCAGCAGGGGTCTAGCGGGAGGCTACAATGAGCAGTTCTTC.

The V gene is TRBV27, the J gene TRBJ2-3; 9 positions agree with TRBD1. CDR3 length: 16 residues. Germline V gene sequence: CDR1 MNHEY, CDR2 SMNVEV (reference sequence). V trimming: 5 bases; J trimming: 1 base; junction bases outside the gene matches: 7. In DNA, the CDR3 is TGTGCCAGCAGTCCGTACAGGGGGCGCGGCACAGATACGCAGTATTTT. Protein product: CASSPYRGRGTDTQYF.

Written as DNA, the CDR3 is TGTGCCAGCAGGAGAAGAACAGAGAGCACAGATACGCAGTATTTT. Its translation is CASRRRTESTDTQYF. V and J are TRBV5-4 and TRBJ2-3, with D uncertain. The CDR3 loop spans 15 amino acids. Germline-derived CDR1 and CDR2 are SGHNT and YYREEE (reference sequence). Between the trimmed V and J ends, which lost 5 bases and 0 bases, there was a span of 13 bases.

The gene calls are TRBV9 and TRBJ2-5; no definite D call. The germline V gene encodes CDR1 SGDLS and CDR2 YYNGEE. Trimming left V 3 bases short and J 7 bases short, with 19 bases between. The CDR3 length is 15 residues. This CDR3 is CASSEGILGYGTQYF. The CDR3, as DNA: TGTGCCAGCAGCGAAGGGATCCTAGGCTATGGGACCCAGTACTTC.

The J gene is TRBJ2-7, the V gene TRBV7-9; TRBD2 is a possible D gene (6 bases). V lost 0 bases, J lost 3 bases, and 18 bases lay in between. Germline V gene lookup returns CDR1 SEHNR and CDR2 FQNEAQ (reference sequence). The CDR3 covers 17 residues. Here the CDR3 DNA reads TGTGCCAGCAGCTTAGCGTCCGGGAGTGGGGCGGGCTACGAGCAGTACTTC. Protein sequence: CASSLASGSGAGYEQYF. Drawing the rest from reference TRBV7-9 and TRBJ2-7, the complete variable domain is DTGVSQNPRHKITKRGQNVTFRCDPISEHNRLYWYRQTLGQGPEFLTYFQNEAQLEKSRLLSDRFSAERPKGSFSTLEIQRTEQGDSAMYLCASSLASGSGAGYEQYFGPGTRLTVT.

This rearrangement joins TRBV10-3 to TRBJ2-3; 8 bases match TRBD2. This CDR3 region has 15 residues. After removal of 6 bases from V and 0 bases from J, the junction contained 5 bases not matched to a gene. Germline lookup yields CDR1 ENHRY and CDR2 SYGVKD. The CDR3 is CAISIGGASTDTQYF. The CDR3, as DNA: TGTGCCATCAGCATCGGGGGGGCCAGCACAGATACGCAGTATTTT.

This chain joins TRBV4-3 and TRBJ2-1; 14 nucleotides match TRBD2. The CDR3 is 15 residues long. Trimming removed 0 bases from V and 15 bases from J; junction bases left unmatched: 7. Germline CDR1 LGHNA, CDR2 YSLEER. The CDR3 DNA follows: TGCGCCAGCAGCCAAGATACGGCGACTAGCGGGGGGGGGTTCTTC. It translates to CASSQDTATSGGGFF.

In regard to this clone: Other DNA sequences in this sample translate to the same CDR3. The chain has TRBV20-1 and TRBJ2-3; no definite D call. From germline, CDR1 is DFQATT and CDR2 SNEGSKA (reference sequence). V was cut by 5 bases and J by 2 bases, with 5 bases left in between. The CDR3 covers 11 residues. CDR3 residues: CSASHTDTQYF. CDR3 nucleotide sequence: TGCAGTGCTTCTCACACAGATACGCAGTATTTT.